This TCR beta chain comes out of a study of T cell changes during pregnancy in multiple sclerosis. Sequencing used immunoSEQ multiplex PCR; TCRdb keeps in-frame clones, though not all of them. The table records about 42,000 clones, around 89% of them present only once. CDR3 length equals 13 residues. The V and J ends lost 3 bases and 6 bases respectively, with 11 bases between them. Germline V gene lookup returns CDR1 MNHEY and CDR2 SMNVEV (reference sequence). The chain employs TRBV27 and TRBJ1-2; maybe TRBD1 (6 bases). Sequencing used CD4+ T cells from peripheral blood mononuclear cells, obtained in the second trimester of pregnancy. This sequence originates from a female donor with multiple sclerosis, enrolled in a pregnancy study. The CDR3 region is CASSFRGQHGYTF. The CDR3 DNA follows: TGTGCCAGCAGTTTCCGAGGACAGCATGGCTACACCTTC.